One and the same sample provided the 19 T cell receptor beta chains below, sequenced in a study of blood T cell repertoires in COVID-19. Clones were sequenced by immunoSEQ multiplex PCR, and TCRdb holds only the in-frame ones, with some missing. The top ten clones hold around 10% of a sample with fewer than 70,000 clones, roughly 80% of them seen once. Sequencing used peripheral blood. The receptor source for this set is an elderly woman with acute or convalescent COVID-19.

The count of this clone is one. The V call is TRBV19, the J call TRBJ2-1; 11 bases align to TRBD2. The CDR3 runs 15 residues. V trimming: 4 bases; J trimming: 4 bases; junction bases outside the gene matches: 3. The germline CDR1 and CDR2 sequences are LNHDA and SQIVND (reference sequence). The CDR3 region is CASSTSGGPYNEQFF. Here the CDR3 DNA reads TGTGCCAGTAGTACTAGCGGGGGGCCTTACAATGAGCAGTTCTTC.

The chain uses TRBV21-1 and TRBJ2-5; the D segment call TRBD1 is taken from the table without a DNA check. TRBV21-1 is deemed a pseudogene. The CDR3 has 14 residues. The CDR3 protein is CASSKRQRGETQYF. The CDR3, as DNA: TGTGCCAGCAGCAAACGACAGAGAGGCGAGACCCAGTACTTC.

The CDR3 spells CASSKVLQGSEQFF. CDR3 in DNA: TGTGCCAGCAGCAAGGTCCTACAGGGGTCTGAGCAGTTCTTC. This chain joins TRBV9 and TRBJ2-1; 7 bases match TRBD1. The germline gives CDR1 SGDLS, CDR2 YYNGEE. This CDR3 has 14 amino acids. The junction had 10 bases not matched to a gene; V was cut back by 4 bases and J by 9 bases.

This clone appeared a single time. The chain couples TRBV6-1 to TRBJ2-7; D possibly corresponds to TRBD1 (6 bases). From germline, CDR1 is MNHNS and CDR2 SASEGT. The CDR3 consists of 16 residues. V was pared by 1 base and J by 0 bases, with 13 bases between. CDR3 protein: CASSEDSRGSSYEQYF. CDR3 DNA sequence: TGTGCCAGCAGTGAAGATAGCAGGGGAAGCTCCTACGAGCAGTACTTC.

This clone was detected only a few times. This chain uses TRBV29-1 with TRBJ1-2, with 7 positions matching TRBD1. CDR1 is SQVTM and CDR2 is ANQGSEA in the germline V gene. The CDR3 contains 12 residues. Trimming cost V 7 bases and J 4 bases; bases outside gene matches: 6. CDR3 sequence reads: CSATGVGYGYTF. The DNA of the CDR3 is TGCAGCGCCACAGGGGTCGGCTATGGCTACACCTTC.

The chain joins TRBV29-1 to TRBJ1-1, with 8 bases that match TRBD1. V was clipped by 6 bases and J by 3 bases; unmatched bases: 12. Per the germline V gene, CDR1 is SQVTM and CDR2 is ANQGSEA. The CDR3 runs 15 residues. In DNA form, the CDR3 reads TGCAGCGTCCCGCTTAAACAGGGGGATGACACTGAAGCTTTCTTT. This gives the protein CSVPLKQGDDTEAFF.

This clone was seen a few times. The rearrangement joins TRBV5-1 to TRBJ2-7, with TRBD2 as a possible D gene (5 bases). The germline V and J ends were trimmed by 4 bases and 3 bases, with 11 bases remaining between them. The CDR3 is 13 residues long. The germline gives CDR1 SGHRS, CDR2 YFSETQ. This CDR3 reads CASSDDGGYEQYF. The CDR3 DNA follows: TGCGCCAGCAGCGACGACGGAGGCTACGAGCAGTACTTC.

The chain uses TRBV4-2 and TRBJ2-7; the match to TRBD1 covers 9 bases. This CDR3 contains 15 residues. Germline values: CDR1 LGHNA, CDR2 YNFKEQ. V lost 0 bases and J lost 5; bases outside the gene matches: 5. The DNA for the CDR3 is TGTGCCAGCAGCCAAGAAGGACAGGGGTACAACGAGCAGTACTTC. Translated: CASSQEGQGYNEQYF.

This chain connects TRBV7-9 to TRBJ1-2; D is unresolved. CDR1 is SEHNR, CDR2 FQNEAQ, per germline (reference sequence). Trimming removed 0 bases at V and 10 bases at J, with 12 bases between. The CDR3 is made up of 13 amino acids. CDR3 in amino acids: CASSLASGAIYTF. CDR3 nucleotides: TGTGCCAGCAGCTTAGCCTCGGGAGCGATCTACACCTTC.

The V and J genes are TRBV5-5 and TRBJ1-2; 8 bases are a match to TRBD1. This CDR3 has 12 amino acids. The germline V gene encodes CDR1 SGHKS and CDR2 YYEKEE (reference sequence). Trimming took 3 bases from V and 8 from J; bases not matched to a gene: 3. CDR3 nucleotide sequence: TGTGCCAGCAGCTACGGGACAGGAGGCTACACCTTC. Its translation is CASSYGTGGYTF.

V gene TRBV5-5 combines with J gene TRBJ1-4, with TRBD1 as a possible D gene (6 bases). Germline V CDR1 and CDR2: SGHKS, YYEKEE (reference sequence). V was clipped by 0 bases and J by 7 bases, with 10 bases between them. The length of the CDR3 is 14 residues. This CDR3 is CASSLGGRGEKLFF. The CDR3 nucleotides are TGTGCCAGCAGCTTGGGGGGGCGCGGTGAAAAACTGTTTTTT.

The chain carries TRBV5-4 and TRBJ2-2; 8 nucleotides align to TRBD1. V lost 0 bases and J lost 7; bases outside the gene matches: 5. The CDR3 is 15 residues long. Germline CDR1 reads SGHNT; CDR2 reads YYREEE (reference sequence). The CDR3 here is CASSLGQGAIGELFF. The CDR3 DNA follows: TGTGCCAGCAGCTTGGGGCAGGGGGCCATCGGGGAGCTGTTTTTT.

The chain joins TRBV9 to TRBJ1-2, with TRBD1 matching 7 bases. Germline CDR1 is SGDLS and CDR2 is YYNGEE. This CDR3 has 15 amino acids. V was pared by 4 bases and J by 2 bases, with 8 bases of the junction left unmatched. The CDR3 loop reads CASSSQTGINYGYTF. Here the CDR3 DNA reads TGTGCCAGCAGCTCGCAGACAGGGATCAACTATGGCTACACCTTC.

This chain links TRBV5-1 with TRBJ2-1, with TRBD1 as a possible D gene (7 bases). V was pared by 3 bases and J by 6 bases, with 13 bases between. This CDR3 has 14 amino acids. The germline V gene encodes CDR1 SGHRS and CDR2 YFSETQ. DNA for the CDR3: TGCGCCAGCAGCTGGGGGGACAGCTCCAATGAGCAGTTCTTC. It yields the protein CASSWGDSSNEQFF.

The chain recombines TRBV30 with TRBJ2-1; D remains ambiguous. Per the germline V gene, CDR1 is GTSNPN and CDR2 is SVGIG (reference sequence). Trimming removed 0 bases at V and 5 bases at J, with 8 bases between. The length of the CDR3 is 13 residues. The CDR3 DNA sequence: TGTGCCTGGAGTGTACTGAGAGACAATGAGCAGTTCTTC. Encoded protein: CAWSVLRDNEQFF.

The J gene is TRBJ1-2, the V gene TRBV7-2; tentatively, D is TRBD1 (5 bases). CDR1 is SGHTA, CDR2 FQGNSA, per germline. V was pared by 1 base and J by 4 bases, with 10 bases between. This CDR3 comprises 14 residues. This CDR3 reads CASSLDRRSYGYTF. DNA of the CDR3: TGTGCCAGCAGCTTAGACAGGCGATCCTATGGCTACACCTTC.

The genes are TRBV14 and TRBJ1-1, with D hard to call. V lost 4 bases to trimming and J lost 2 bases, with 5 bases between them. CDR1 SGHDN and CDR2 FVKESK come from the germline V gene. This CDR3 is built from 12 residues. CDR3 coding DNA: TGTGCCAGCAGCCGAGTAAACACTGAAGCTTTCTTT. Amino acids: CASSRVNTEAFF. Drawing the rest from reference TRBV14 and TRBJ1-1, the complete variable domain is EAGVTQFPSHSVIEKGQTVTLRCDPISGHDNLYWYRRVMGKEIKFLLHFVKESKQDESGMPNNRFLAERTGGTYSTLKVQPAELEDSGVYFCASSRVNTEAFFGQGTRLTVV.

This clone showed up just once. V gene TRBV6-5 combines with J gene TRBJ2-7; 9 bases are shared with TRBD1. Germline V CDR1 and CDR2: MNHEY, SVGAGI. The CDR3 is made up of 16 amino acids. The J segment lost 2 bases and the V segment lost 4 bases, leaving 9 bases of the junction unmatched. The CDR3 loop reads CASSSRRGTGTYEQYF. CDR3 DNA: TGTGCCAGCAGTTCCCGACGAGGGACAGGGACCTACGAGCAGTACTTC.

This chain uses TRBV3-1 (or the pseudogene TRBV3-2) with TRBJ1-1; D gene uncertain. V lost 1 base to trimming and J lost 6 bases, with 6 bases between them. CDR3 length: 12 amino acids. Germline CDR1 reads LGHDT; CDR2 reads YNNKEL (reference sequence). CDR3 amino acids: CASSQVLSEAFF. CDR3 bases: TGTGCCAGCAGCCAAGTTTTATCTGAAGCTTTCTTT.